This TCR beta chain was captured in a study of blood T cell repertoires in COVID-19. Profiled with immunoSEQ multiplex PCR; TCRdb holds only in-frame clones, not every one. Among 350,000 to 450,000 clones, roughly nine tenths were seen once, and the ten largest hold 0.9% to 1.2%. Looked up from germline, CDR1 is KGHSY and CDR2 is FQNENV. The CDR3 sequence is 16 residues long. Trimming at V came to 2 bases and at J to 3 bases, leaving 5 bases not matched to a gene. Sequenced material: PBMCs or T cells enriched from blood (not recorded which). The receptor was derived from a man aged 25-45 years who had recovered from COVID-19. V usage is TRBV16 and J usage is TRBJ1-3; TRBD1 agrees at 9 bases. In DNA, the CDR3 is TGTGCCAGCAGCCAAATACAGGGGGCGAGTGGAAACACCATATATTTT. Translated, it gives CASSQIQGASGNTIYF.